A single sample is the source of the 18 T cell receptor beta chains below, sequenced in a study of response to subunit inactivated influenza vaccine (dated by TCRdb to between 2018 and 2020). Library preparation employed RT-PCR. For sequencing, an Illumina HiSeq 2500 was employed. TCRdb reanalyzed the raw reads on its own, using fastp at Q25 for trimming and MiXCR for clone calling, and kept in-frame beta chains. Every CDR3 protein is listed once, alongside the most common genes and DNA of its rows. The sample profile shows 590,000 or so distinct CDR3 sequences; around 15% of them were found once. 7.6% of the sample lies in the top ten. The sequences come from PBMCs from blood, collected 14 days before vaccination. These receptors were collected from a man aged 50 or older who received an inactivated influenza vaccine. Donor details come from another sample of the same person, matched by shared clones.

This clonotype came up a few times. The rearrangement links TRBV11-2 to TRBJ2-1; D may be TRBD1 (5 bases). The CDR3 is made up of 18 amino acids. Trimming took off 1 base at V and 4 bases at J, with 20 bases between the two ends. Germline CDR1 is SGHAT and CDR2 is FQNNGV. CDR3 residues: CASSLVGLGAVSYNEQFF. CDR3 DNA sequence: TGTGCCAGCAGCTTAGTAGGATTAGGGGCGGTAAGTTACAATGAGCAGTTCTTC.

This clonotype was counted a few times. The V gene is TRBV7-2, the J gene TRBJ1-2; 7 nucleotides line up with TRBD1. The CDR3 spans 17 residues. V lost 1 base and J lost 7; bases outside the gene matches: 15. Germline assignment: CDR1 SGHTA and CDR2 FQGNSA. This CDR3 is CASSLGFSRGRDSGYTF. The CDR3 bases are TGTGCCAGCAGCTTAGGGTTTTCTAGAGGCCGGGACAGTGGCTACACCTTC.

V usage is TRBV12-3 or TRBV12-4 and J usage is TRBJ2-7, with 7 positions matching TRBD2. This CDR3 region has 14 residues. Trimming at V came to 3 bases and at J to 4 bases, leaving 6 bases not matched to a gene. This CDR3 is CASSFLGEGYEQYF. The CDR3, as DNA: TGTGCCAGCAGTTTTTTAGGGGAGGGTTACGAGCAGTACTTC.

This clonotype was seen only a few times. DNA of the CDR3: TGTGCCAGCAGTTTATTAGCGGGGGAAGGGGAGACCCAGTACTTC. It codes for CASSLLAGEGETQYF. The chain couples TRBV12-3 or TRBV12-4 to TRBJ2-5, with TRBD2 matching 9 bases. This CDR3 is 15 amino acids long. V lost 2 bases and J lost 5; bases outside the gene matches: 6.

At least ten counts were recorded for this clonotype. The genes are TRBV28 and TRBJ1-3; D ambiguous. The length of the CDR3 is 13 residues. The V gene's germline CDR1 is MDHEN and CDR2 SYDVKM. V gave up 7 bases and J gave up 2 bases, with 9 bases separating them. CDR3 in DNA: TGTGCCAGCATAAGGGCAGCTGGAAACACCATATATTTT. This translates into CASIRAAGNTIYF.

The chain uses TRBV24-1 and TRBJ2-7; the match to TRBD1 covers 11 bases. This CDR3 comprises 13 residues. V lost 7 bases to trimming and J lost 4 bases; unmatched junction nucleotides: 2. Looked up from germline, CDR1 is KGHDR and CDR2 is SFDVKD. The CDR3 reads CATRGDRGYEQYF. The CDR3 nucleotides read TGTGCCACCAGAGGGGACAGGGGGTACGAGCAGTACTTC.

The chain carries TRBV14 and TRBJ1-1; no firm D call. Between the trimmed V and J ends, which lost 4 bases and 5 bases, there was a span of 14 bases. Germline V gene lookup returns CDR1 SGHDN and CDR2 FVKESK. The CDR3 spans 14 residues. CDR3 amino acids: CASSRMVARTEAFF. Written as DNA, the CDR3 is TGTGCCAGCAGCCGGATGGTCGCGCGGACTGAAGCTTTCTTT.

The chain employs TRBV20-1 and TRBJ1-4; D remains ambiguous. The CDR3 runs to 12 residues. Between the trimmed V and J ends, which lost 7 bases and 10 bases, there was a span of 16 bases. Germline CDR1 DFQATT, CDR2 SNEGSKA (reference sequence). The CDR3 nucleotides are TGCAGTGTCCAGAGGGAGGAGGGAAAACTGTTTTTT. It is translated as CSVQREEGKLFF.

The CDR3 DNA follows: TGTGCCAGCAGTTCCCCCCAGACTACGATGGGAGAGCAGTTCTTC. It translates to CASSSPQTTMGEQFF. This sequence joins TRBV6-5 and TRBJ2-1, with D perhaps TRBD2 (5 bases). V was pared by 4 bases and J by 10 bases, with 20 bases between. Germline values: CDR1 MNHEY, CDR2 SVGAGI. The CDR3 has 15 amino acids.

This clonotype was detected only a few times. The V call is TRBV7-2, the J call TRBJ1-2, with D uncertain. The CDR3 extends over 12 amino acids. The ends were cut back, 5 bases at V and 8 bases at J, with 12 bases in the middle. Per the germline V gene, CDR1 is SGHTA and CDR2 is FQGNSA. The CDR3 sequence: CASSEDHLGYTF. CDR3 nucleotide sequence: TGTGCCAGCAGCGAGGACCATCTAGGCTACACCTTC.

The chain is built from TRBV29-1 and TRBJ2-7; D remains unclear. The germline CDR1 and CDR2 sequences are SQVTM and ANQGSEA. CDR3 length equals 13 residues. Trimming cost V 3 bases and J 9 bases, with 18 bases left between them. CDR3 sequence (DNA): TGCAGCGTTGAGAATCCGGCCTCTAACGGGCAGTACTTC. This sequence encodes CSVENPASNGQYF.

The V gene is TRBV12-3 or TRBV12-4, the J gene TRBJ1-4; tentative D call: TRBD1 (6 bases). The CDR3 length is 14 residues. The V end was cut by 1 base, the J end by 7 bases, with 10 bases between. Here the CDR3 DNA reads TGTGCCAGCAGTTTAGAGGCAGGGGTTGAAAAACTGTTTTTT. Its translation is CASSLEAGVEKLFF.

In the case of this clonotype: Possible read error: a much larger clone is one base away. This sequence joins TRBV5-1 and TRBJ2-3; no definite D call. The CDR3 totals 12 residues. Deletions cut 5 bases from V and 0 bases from J, with 4 bases between. Germline CDR1 SGHRS, CDR2 YFSETQ. The CDR3 nucleotides are TGCGCCAGCAGGTTTAGCACAGATACGCAGTATTTT. Protein: CASRFSTDTQYF.

This clonotype was recorded a few times. The chain is built from TRBV5-1 and TRBJ2-2; the D gene is possibly TRBD1 (6 bases). Germline CDR1 reads SGHRS; CDR2 reads YFSETQ. The V gene lost 4 bases and the J gene lost 6 bases, with 19 bases spanning the gap. The CDR3 is 16 amino acids. The CDR3 DNA sequence: TGCGCCAGCAGCCCCCCAGGGGTGCCGAGGCCCGGGGAGCTGTTTTTT. Residues: CASSPPGVPRPGELFF.

This clonotype was seen ten or more times. The CDR3 bases are TGTGCCAGCAGTGAATGGGGGGTAGGGACTGAAGCTTTCTTT. Protein: CASSEWGVGTEAFF. J is TRBJ1-1 and V is TRBV25-1; possible D gene TRBD1, 5 bases. The CDR3 runs to 14 residues. CDR1 and CDR2 (germline): MGHDK, SYGVNS. Trimming removed 1 base from V and 5 bases from J, with 11 bases in between.

The chain couples TRBV2 to TRBJ2-1, with TRBD2 matching 7 bases. The CDR3 covers 16 residues. Losses at the gene ends were 6 bases for V and 0 bases for J; bases not matched to a gene: 8. Germline CDR1 reads SNHLY; CDR2 reads FYNNEI. DNA of the CDR3: TGTGCCAGCAGAAAGTCGGGAGGTAGCTCCTACAATGAGCAGTTCTTC. It translates to CASRKSGGSSYNEQFF.

This clonotype was detected only a few times. The CDR3 DNA sequence: TGTGCCAGCAGTGATCTTGAGGCTAAAGTTGAGCAGTTCTTC. This encodes CASSDLEAKVEQFF. This rearrangement joins TRBV2 to TRBJ2-1; D gene uncertain. The CDR3 loop spans 14 amino acids. Germline values: CDR1 SNHLY, CDR2 FYNNEI. The ends were cut back, 3 bases at V and 9 bases at J, with 15 bases in the middle.

In this sample, this clonotype turned up a few times. The chain is built from TRBV3-1 and TRBJ2-1, with no clear D. The CDR3 has 13 amino acids. The V gene's germline CDR1 is LGHDT and CDR2 YNNKEL (reference sequence). Trimming took off 2 bases at V and 7 bases at J, with 9 bases between the two ends. CDR3 amino acids: CASSQIPENEQFF. DNA of the CDR3: TGTGCCAGCAGCCAAATTCCAGAGAATGAGCAGTTCTTC.